This entry features one TCR beta chain sequence. This sample is part of a study of T cell changes during pregnancy in multiple sclerosis. TCRdb's table, derived via immunoSEQ multiplex PCR, lists solely in-frame clones and lacks some. The sample records under 50,000 clones, about 90% being singletons. The V end was cut by 4 bases, the J end by 5 bases, with 9 bases between. The germline V gene has CDR1 MGHRA and CDR2 YSYEKL. The CDR3 runs to 13 residues. This clonotype was obtained from a female donor with multiple sclerosis, enrolled in a pregnancy study. The rearrangement uses TRBV4-1 and TRBJ2-1; D is ambiguous. The source material was CD8+ T cells from peripheral blood mononuclear cells, sampled before pregnancy. Written as DNA, the CDR3 is TGCGCCAGCAGCCCTGGCCGTGACAATGAGCAGTTCTTC. This codes for CASSPGRDNEQFF.